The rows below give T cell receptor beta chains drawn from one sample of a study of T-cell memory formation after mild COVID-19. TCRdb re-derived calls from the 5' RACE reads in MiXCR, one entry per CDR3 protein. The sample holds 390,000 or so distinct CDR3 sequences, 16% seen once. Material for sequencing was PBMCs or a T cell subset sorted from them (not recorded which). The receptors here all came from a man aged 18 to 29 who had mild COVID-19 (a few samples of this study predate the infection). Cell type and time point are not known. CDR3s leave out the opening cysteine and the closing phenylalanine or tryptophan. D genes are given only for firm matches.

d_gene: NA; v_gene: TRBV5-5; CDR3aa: ASSLVGASTGTQY
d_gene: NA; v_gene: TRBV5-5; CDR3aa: ASSWVGKDNEQF
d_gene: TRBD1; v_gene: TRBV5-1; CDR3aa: ASSWDSSQETQY
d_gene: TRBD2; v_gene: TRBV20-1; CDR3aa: SAREVAGGSYNEQF
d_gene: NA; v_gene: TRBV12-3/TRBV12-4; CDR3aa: ASKRQGTSNTGELF
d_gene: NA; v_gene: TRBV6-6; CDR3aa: ASSYSGQSYEQY
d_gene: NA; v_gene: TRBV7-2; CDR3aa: ASSPGAANGYT
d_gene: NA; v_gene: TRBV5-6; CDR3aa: ASSPAAIQDTQY
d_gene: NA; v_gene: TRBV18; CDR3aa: ASSPPPGIYGYT
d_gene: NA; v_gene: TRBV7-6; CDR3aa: ASSSGQLGNEAF
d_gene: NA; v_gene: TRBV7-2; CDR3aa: ASSLIQGQETQY
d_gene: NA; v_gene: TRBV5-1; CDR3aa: ASSPVRVSTGELF
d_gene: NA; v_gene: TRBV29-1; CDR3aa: SVEDLRLAGGTQY
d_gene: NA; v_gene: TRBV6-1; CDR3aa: ASINPRGTENFYGYT
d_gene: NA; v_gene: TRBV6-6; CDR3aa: ASSYSEGAGNSPLH
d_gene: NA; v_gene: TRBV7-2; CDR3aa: ASSSGLWASTDTQY
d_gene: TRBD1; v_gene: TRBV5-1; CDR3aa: ASSPDREVQPQH
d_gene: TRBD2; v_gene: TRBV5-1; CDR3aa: ASSFLLADTDTQY
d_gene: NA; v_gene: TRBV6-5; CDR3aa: ASSYSLPGSDSNQPQH
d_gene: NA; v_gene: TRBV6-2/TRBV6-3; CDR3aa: ASSLSRRTEPQH
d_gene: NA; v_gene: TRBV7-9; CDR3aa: ASSLRQGTYEQY
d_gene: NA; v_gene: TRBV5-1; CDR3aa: ASSLSQGLYNEQF
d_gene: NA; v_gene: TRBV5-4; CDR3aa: ASSPREGGTDTQY
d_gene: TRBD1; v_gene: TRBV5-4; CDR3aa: ASSSLQGALSGELF
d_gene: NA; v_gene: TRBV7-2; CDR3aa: ASSLAWTRGNEQF
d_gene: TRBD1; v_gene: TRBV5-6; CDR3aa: ASSLQGASGTQY
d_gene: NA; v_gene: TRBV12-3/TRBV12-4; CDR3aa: ASTSPGGGSYGYT
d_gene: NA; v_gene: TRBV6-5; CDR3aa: ASSGHGDNEQF
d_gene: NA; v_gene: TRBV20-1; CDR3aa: SATLGSRNEKLF
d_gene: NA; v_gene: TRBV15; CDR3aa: ATSRDLSHEQF